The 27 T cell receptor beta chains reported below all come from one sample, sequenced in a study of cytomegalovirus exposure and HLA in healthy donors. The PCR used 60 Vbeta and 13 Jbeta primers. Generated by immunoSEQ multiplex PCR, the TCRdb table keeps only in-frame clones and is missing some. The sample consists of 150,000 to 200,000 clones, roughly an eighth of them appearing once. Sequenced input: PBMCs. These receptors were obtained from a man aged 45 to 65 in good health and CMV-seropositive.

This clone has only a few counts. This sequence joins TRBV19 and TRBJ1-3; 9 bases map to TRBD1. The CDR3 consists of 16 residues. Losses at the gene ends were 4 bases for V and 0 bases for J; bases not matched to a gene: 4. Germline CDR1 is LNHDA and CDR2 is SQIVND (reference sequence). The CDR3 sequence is CASSTGTGFSGNTIYF. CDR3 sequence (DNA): TGTGCCAGTAGTACCGGGACAGGGTTCTCTGGAAACACCATATATTTT.

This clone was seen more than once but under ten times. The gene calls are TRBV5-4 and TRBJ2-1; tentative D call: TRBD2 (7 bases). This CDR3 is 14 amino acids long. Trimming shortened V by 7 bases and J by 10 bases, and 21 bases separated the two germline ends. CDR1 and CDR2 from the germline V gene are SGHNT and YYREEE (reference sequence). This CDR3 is CASPLGGLAKEQFF. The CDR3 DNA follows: TGTGCCAGCCCCCTGGGGGGGCTAGCGAAAGAGCAGTTCTTC. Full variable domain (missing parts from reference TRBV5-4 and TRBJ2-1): ETGVTQSPTHLIKTRGQQVTLRCSSQSGHNTVSWYQQALGQGPQFIFQYYREEENGRGNFPPRFSGLQFPNYSSELNVNALELDDSALYLCASPLGGLAKEQFFGPGTRLTVL.

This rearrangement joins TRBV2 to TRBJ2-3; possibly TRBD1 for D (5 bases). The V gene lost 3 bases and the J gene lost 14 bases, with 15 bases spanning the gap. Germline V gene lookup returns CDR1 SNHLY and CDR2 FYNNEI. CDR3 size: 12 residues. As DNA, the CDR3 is TGTGCCAGCAGTGAGGGGCCTTTTAGGTGGTATTTT. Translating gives CASSEGPFRWYF.

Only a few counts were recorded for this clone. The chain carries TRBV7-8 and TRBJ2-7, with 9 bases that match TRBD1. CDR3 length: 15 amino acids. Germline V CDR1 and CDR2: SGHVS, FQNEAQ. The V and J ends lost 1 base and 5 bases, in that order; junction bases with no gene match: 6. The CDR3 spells CASSLDRGHLNEQYF. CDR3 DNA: TGTGCCAGCAGCTTAGACAGGGGGCATCTGAACGAGCAGTACTTC.

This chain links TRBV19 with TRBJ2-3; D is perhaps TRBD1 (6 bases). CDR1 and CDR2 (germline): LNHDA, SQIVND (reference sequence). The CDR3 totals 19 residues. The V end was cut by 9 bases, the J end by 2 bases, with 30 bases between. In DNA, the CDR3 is TGTGCCAGCACCCAATTTTCACGGGACACCTATTCTCACACAGATACGCAGTATTTT. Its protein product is CASTQFSRDTYSHTDTQYF.

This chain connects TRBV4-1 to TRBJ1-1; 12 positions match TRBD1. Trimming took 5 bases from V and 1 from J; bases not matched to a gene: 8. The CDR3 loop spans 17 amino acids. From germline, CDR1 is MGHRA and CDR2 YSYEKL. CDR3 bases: TGCGCCAGCAGCTACCGGGACAGGGGGCAGGGGAACACTGAAGCTTTCTTT. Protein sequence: CASSYRDRGQGNTEAFF.

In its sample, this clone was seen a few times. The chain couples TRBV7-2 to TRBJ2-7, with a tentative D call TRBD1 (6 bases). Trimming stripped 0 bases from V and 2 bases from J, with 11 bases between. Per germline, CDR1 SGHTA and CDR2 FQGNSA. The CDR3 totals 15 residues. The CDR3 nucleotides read TGTGCCAGCAGCTTAGCCGGGACAAAACCCTACGAGCAGTACTTC. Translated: CASSLAGTKPYEQYF.

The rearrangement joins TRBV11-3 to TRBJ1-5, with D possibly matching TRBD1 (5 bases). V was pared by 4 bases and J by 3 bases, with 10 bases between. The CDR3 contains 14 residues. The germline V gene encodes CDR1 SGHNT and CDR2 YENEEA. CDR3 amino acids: CASSSSGLNQPQHF. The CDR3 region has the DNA TGTGCCAGCAGCTCCTCAGGGCTCAATCAGCCCCAGCATTTT.

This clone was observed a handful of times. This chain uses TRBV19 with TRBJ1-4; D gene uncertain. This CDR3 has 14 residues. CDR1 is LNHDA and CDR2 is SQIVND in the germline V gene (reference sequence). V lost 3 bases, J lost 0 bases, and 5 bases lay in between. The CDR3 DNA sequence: TGTGCCAGTAGTATTAGTGCAACTAATGAAAAACTGTTTTTT. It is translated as CASSISATNEKLFF.

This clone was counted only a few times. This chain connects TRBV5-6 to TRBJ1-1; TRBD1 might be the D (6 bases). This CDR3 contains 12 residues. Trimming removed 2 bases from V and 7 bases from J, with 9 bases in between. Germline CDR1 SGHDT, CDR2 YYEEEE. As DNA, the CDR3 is TGTGCCAGCAGCTTCGGCAGGGGTGAAGCTTTCTTT. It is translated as CASSFGRGEAFF.

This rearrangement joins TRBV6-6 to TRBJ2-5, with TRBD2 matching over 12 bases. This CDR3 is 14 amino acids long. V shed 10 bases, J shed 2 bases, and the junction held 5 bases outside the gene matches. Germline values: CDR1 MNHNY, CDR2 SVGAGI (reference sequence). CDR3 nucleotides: TGTGCCACCCGACTAGCGGGGGCTCAAGAGACCCAGTACTTC. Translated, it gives CATRLAGAQETQYF.

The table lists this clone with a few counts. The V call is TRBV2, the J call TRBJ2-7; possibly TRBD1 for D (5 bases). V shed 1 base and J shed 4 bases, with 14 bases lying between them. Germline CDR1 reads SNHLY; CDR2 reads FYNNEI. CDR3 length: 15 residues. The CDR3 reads CASSEVQVLQYEQYF. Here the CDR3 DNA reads TGTGCCAGCAGTGAAGTACAGGTGCTGCAGTACGAGCAGTACTTC. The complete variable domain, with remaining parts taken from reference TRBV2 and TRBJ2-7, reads EPEVTQTPSHQVTQMGQEVILRCVPISNHLYFYWYRQILGQKVEFLVSFYNNEISEKSEIFDDQFSVERPDGSNFTLKIRSTKLEDSAMYFCASSEVQVLQYEQYFGPGTRLTVT.

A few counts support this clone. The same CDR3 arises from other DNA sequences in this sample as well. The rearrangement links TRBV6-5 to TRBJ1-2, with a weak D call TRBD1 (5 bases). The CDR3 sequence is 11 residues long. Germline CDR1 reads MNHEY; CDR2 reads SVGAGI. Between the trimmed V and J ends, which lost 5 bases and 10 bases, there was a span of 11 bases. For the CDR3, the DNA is TGTGCCAGCAGTGGGCAGGGCTCCTACACCTTC. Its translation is CASSGQGSYTF.

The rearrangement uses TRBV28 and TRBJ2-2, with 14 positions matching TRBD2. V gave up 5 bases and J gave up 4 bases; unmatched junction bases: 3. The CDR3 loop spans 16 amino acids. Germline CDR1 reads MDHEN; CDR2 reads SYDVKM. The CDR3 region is CASSRGTSGGTGELFF. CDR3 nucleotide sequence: TGTGCCAGCAGTCGGGGGACTAGCGGGGGCACCGGGGAGCTGTTTTTT.

The CDR3 here is CASSEVRTEAFF. Written as DNA, the CDR3 is TGTGCCAGCAGTGAAGTGAGGACTGAAGCTTTCTTT. This chain links TRBV6-1 with TRBJ1-1; D ambiguous. Germline CDR1 and CDR2: MNHNS and SASEGT. CDR3 size: 12 residues. Trimming removed 1 base at V and 5 bases at J, with 5 bases between.

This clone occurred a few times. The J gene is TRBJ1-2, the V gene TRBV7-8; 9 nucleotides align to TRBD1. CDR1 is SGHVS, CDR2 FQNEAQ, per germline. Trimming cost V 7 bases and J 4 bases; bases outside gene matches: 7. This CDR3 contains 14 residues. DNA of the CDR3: TGTGCCAGCACCTCACAGGGGGCTAGCTATGGCTACACCTTC. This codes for CASTSQGASYGYTF.

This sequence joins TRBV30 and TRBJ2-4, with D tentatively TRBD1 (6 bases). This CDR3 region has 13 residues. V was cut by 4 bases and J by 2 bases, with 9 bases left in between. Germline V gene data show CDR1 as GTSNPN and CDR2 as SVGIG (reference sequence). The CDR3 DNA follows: TGTGCCTGGACCCGGGACACCAAAAACATTCAGTACTTC. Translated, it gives CAWTRDTKNIQYF.

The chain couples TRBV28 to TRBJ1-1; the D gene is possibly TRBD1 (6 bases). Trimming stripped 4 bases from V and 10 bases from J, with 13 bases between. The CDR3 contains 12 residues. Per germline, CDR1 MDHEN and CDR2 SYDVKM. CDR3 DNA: TGTGCCAGCAGTTCCCGGGACACCCGAGCTTTCTTT. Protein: CASSSRDTRAFF.

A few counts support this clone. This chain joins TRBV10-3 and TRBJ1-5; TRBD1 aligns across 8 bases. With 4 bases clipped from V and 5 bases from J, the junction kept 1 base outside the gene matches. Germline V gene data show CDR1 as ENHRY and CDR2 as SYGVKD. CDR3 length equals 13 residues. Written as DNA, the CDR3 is TGTGCCATCAGTGCAGGGGGCGATCAGCCCCAGCATTTT. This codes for CAISAGGDQPQHF.

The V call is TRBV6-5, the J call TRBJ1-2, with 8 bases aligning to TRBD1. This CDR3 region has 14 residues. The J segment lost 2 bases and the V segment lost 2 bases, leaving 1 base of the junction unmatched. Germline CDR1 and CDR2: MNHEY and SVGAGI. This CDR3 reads CASSYRDRNYGYTF. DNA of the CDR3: TGTGCCAGCAGTTACAGGGACAGGAACTATGGCTACACCTTC.

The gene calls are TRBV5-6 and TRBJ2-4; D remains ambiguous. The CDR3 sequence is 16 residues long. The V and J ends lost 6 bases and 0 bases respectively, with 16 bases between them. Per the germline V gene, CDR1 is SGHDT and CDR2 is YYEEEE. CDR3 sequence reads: CASNPWAGLAKNIQYF. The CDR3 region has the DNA TGTGCCAGCAATCCGTGGGCTGGATTAGCCAAAAACATTCAGTACTTC.

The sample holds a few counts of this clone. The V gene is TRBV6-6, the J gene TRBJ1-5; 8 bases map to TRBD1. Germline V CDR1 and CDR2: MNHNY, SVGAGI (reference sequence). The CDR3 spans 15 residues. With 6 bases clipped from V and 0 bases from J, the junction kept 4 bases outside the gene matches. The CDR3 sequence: CASRDGQGSNQPQHF. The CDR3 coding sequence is TGTGCCAGCAGGGACGGACAGGGTAGCAATCAGCCCCAGCATTTT.

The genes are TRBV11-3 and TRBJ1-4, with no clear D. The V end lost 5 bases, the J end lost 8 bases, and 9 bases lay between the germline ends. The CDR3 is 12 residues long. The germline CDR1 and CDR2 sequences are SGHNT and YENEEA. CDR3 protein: CASSQREEKLFF. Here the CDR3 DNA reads TGTGCCAGCAGCCAGAGGGAAGAAAAACTGTTTTTT.

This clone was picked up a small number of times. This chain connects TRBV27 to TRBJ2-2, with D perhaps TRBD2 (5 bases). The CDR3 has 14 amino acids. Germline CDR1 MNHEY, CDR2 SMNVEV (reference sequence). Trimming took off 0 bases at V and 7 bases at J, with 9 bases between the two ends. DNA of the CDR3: TGTGCCAGCAGTTTATCCCCCCGGGGCGGGGAGCTGTTTTTT. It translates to CASSLSPRGGELFF.

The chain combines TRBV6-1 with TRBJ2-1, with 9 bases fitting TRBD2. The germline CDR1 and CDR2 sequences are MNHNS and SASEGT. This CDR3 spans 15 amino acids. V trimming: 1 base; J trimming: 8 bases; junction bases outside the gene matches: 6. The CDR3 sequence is CASSEGVAGVDEQFF. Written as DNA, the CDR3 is TGTGCCAGCAGTGAAGGAGTAGCGGGGGTTGATGAGCAGTTCTTC.

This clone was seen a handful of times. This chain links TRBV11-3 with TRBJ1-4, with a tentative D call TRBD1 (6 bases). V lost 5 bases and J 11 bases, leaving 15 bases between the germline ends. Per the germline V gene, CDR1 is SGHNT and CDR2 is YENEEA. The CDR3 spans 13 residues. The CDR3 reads CASSTVSQGKLFF. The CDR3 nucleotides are TGTGCCAGCAGCACAGTATCGCAGGGGAAACTGTTTTTT.

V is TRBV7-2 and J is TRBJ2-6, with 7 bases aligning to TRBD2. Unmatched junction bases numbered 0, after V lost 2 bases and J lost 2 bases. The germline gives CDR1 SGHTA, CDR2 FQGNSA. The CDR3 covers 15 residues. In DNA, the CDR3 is TGTGCCAGCAGCTTACGGGGGGCTGGGGCCAACGTCCTGACTTTC. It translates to CASSLRGAGANVLTF. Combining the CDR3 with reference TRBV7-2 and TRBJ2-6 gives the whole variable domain GAGVSQSPSNKVTEKGKDVELRCDPISGHTALYWYRQSLGQGLEFLIYFQGNSAPDKSGLPSDRFSAERTGGSVSTLTIQRTQQEDSAVYLCASSLRGAGANVLTFGAGSRLTVL.